This T cell receptor beta chain was found in a study of post-analysis software for immune sequencing data (dated by TCRdb to the mid-2010s). For the wider study: Disease courses on record covered relapsing-remitting, secondary progressive and progressive-relapsing multiple sclerosis, though some patients had no subtype annotation. The patient repertoires were set against around ten previously published healthy control repertoires from donors whose ages ranged from about 6 to 27 years. A subset of samples was prepared in parallel using single-end sample barcoding, then pooled and co-amplified after Illumina adapter ligation. Overall study outcomes, separate from this receptor: Compared with controls, multiple sclerosis patients had significantly lower normalized Chao1 diversity, a finding suggesting substantial peripheral T-cell clonal expansion. Significantly higher frequencies in patients than in controls were found for a few TRBV segments, including TRBV5-6, TRBV5-1 and TRBV20-1. Direct clustering with F measure revealed strong co-clustering of samples prepared in the same batch, which led to a batch-effect correction. The multiple sclerosis patient group was slightly younger than the control group.

Libraries were constructed by PCR. Instrument used: Illumina HiSeq 2500. Unique molecular identifiers were incorporated into TCR beta cDNA libraries to reduce PCR and sequencing biases. Roughly 0.5 million cDNA molecules were obtained per 1 to 10 million input T cells, so each molecule approximated one T cell. The patient libraries were prepared and sequenced using the same protocol as the earlier healthy control dataset. Within a given batch, samples were prepared together, multiplexed and sequenced on the same HiSeq lane. Per the source publication's procedure: Raw barcoded reads were processed with MIGEC, and single-read molecular identifier groups were discarded before consensus assembly and CDR3 extraction. Clonotype tables were post-analysed with VDJtools, normalizing diversity by down-sampling all datasets to the smallest sample size. In repertoire overlap clustering, CDR3 amino acid sequences, but not nucleotide sequences, were matched to correct batch-related cross-sample contamination. TCRdb redid the processing of the public reads, applying fastp at Q25 and MiXCR, and retained in-frame beta chains. Merged by CDR3 protein, the rows form single entries marked with the most common genes and DNA. The V and J calls shown here were made by TCRdb, not taken from the authors' results. Here the sample has more than 450,000 distinct CDR3 sequences; around a third occur a single time. Approximately 6% of the sample lies in the top ten.

TCR beta repertoires were profiled from peripheral blood of 10 to 15 young patients with multiple sclerosis to demonstrate the VDJtools post-analysis software. Multiple sclerosis patients were children and adolescents aged 6 to 15 years. To note about this clonotype: Its cognate antigen has yet to be identified. No base qualities exist here, and no much larger clone lies one base off it.

CDR1 and CDR2 were assigned from the germline V gene as SGHRS and YFSETQ. The CDR3 starts with the cysteine, ends with the phenylalanine, and has 14 residues. This entry keeps only the CDR3 DNA: 42 bases, framed from base 1. V is pared back by 4 bases and J by 7 bases, with 14 bases lying between the germline termini. Sequenced material: blood. The TCR comes from a girl between 2 and 17 years old with multiple sclerosis. The rearrangement combines TRBV5-1 with TRBJ2-2; there is no confident call for the D gene. CDR3 region: CASSPEGYLGELFF. The nucleotides are TGCGCCAGCAGCCCTGAAGGGTATCTCGGGGAGCTGTTTTTT.